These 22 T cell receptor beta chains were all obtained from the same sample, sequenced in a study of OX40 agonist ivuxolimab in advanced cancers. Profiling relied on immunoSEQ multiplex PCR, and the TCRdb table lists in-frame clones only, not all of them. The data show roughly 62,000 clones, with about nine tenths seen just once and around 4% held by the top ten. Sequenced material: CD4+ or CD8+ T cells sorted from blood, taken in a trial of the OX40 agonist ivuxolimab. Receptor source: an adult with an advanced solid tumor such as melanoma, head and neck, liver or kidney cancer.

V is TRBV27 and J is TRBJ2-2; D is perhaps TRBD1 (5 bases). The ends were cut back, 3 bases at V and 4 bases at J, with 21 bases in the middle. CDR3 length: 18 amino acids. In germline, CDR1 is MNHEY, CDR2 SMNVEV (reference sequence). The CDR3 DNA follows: TGTGCCAGCAGTTTTGTGACAGTCGCTACACTAAGCACCGGGGAGCTGTTTTTT. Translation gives CASSFVTVATLSTGELFF.

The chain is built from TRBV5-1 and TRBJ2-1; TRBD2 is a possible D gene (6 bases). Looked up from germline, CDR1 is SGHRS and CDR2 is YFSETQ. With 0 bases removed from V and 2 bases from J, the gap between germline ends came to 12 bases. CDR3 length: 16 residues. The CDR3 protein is CASSLVLADPYNEQFF. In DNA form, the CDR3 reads TGCGCCAGCAGCTTGGTACTAGCCGATCCCTACAATGAGCAGTTCTTC.

Here the CDR3 reads CASSSWTSGMTDTQYF. The CDR3 DNA sequence: TGTGCCAGCAGCTCGTGGACTAGCGGGATGACAGATACGCAGTATTTT. J is TRBJ2-3 and V is TRBV7-8, with TRBD2 matching 12 bases. After removal of 4 bases from V and 3 bases from J, the junction contained 5 bases not matched to a gene. Germline V gives CDR1 SGHVS, CDR2 FQNEAQ. The CDR3 has 16 amino acids.

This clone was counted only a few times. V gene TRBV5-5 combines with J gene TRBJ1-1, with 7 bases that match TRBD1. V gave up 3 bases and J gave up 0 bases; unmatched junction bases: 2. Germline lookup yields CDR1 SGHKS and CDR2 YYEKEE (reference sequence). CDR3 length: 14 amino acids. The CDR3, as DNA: TGTGCCAGCAGCTGGGACAGTCTGAACACTGAAGCTTTCTTT. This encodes CASSWDSLNTEAFF.

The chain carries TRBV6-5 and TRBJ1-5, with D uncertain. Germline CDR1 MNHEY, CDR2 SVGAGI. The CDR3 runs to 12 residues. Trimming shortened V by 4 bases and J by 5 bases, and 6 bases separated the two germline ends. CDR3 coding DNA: TGTGCCAGCAGTTCGGGTGATCAGCCCCAGCATTTT. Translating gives CASSSGDQPQHF.

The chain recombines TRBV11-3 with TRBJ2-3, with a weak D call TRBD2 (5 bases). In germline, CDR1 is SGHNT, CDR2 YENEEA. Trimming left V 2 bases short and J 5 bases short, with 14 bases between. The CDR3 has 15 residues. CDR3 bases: TGTGCCAGCAGCTTACGGGATTCAGGAATAGATACGCAGTATTTT. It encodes CASSLRDSGIDTQYF.

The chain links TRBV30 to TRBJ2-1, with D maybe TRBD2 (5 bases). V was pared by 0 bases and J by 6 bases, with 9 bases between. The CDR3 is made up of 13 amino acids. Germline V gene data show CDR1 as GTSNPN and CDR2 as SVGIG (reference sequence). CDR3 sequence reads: CAWSVVSVNEQFF. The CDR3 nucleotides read TGTGCCTGGAGTGTCGTTAGCGTCAATGAGCAGTTCTTC.

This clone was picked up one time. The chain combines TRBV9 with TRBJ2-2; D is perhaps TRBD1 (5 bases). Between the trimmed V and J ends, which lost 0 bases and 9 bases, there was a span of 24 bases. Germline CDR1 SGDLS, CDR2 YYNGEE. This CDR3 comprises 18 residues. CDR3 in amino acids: CASSVDPPGTGYMRELFF. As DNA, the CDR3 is TGTGCCAGCAGCGTAGATCCCCCCGGCACAGGCTATATGAGGGAGCTGTTTTTT.

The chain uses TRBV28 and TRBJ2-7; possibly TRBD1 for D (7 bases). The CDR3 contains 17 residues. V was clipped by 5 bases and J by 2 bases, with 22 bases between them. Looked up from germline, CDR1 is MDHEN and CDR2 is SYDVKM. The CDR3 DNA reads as TGTGCCAGCAGTACCAGAACGGGGGTCAGGGGGGCCTACGAGCAGTACTTC. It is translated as CASSTRTGVRGAYEQYF.

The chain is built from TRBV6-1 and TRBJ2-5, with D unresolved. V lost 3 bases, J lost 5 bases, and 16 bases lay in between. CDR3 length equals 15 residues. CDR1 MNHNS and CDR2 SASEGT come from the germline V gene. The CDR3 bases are TGTGCCAGCAGTGATCCTGGGGAAGGGTGGGAGACCCAGTACTTC. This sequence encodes CASSDPGEGWETQYF.

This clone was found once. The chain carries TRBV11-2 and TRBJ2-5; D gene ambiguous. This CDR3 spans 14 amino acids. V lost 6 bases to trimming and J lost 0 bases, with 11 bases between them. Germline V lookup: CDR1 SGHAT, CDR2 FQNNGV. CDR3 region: CASSSYRDQETQYF. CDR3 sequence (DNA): TGTGCCAGCAGTTCGTATCGGGACCAAGAGACCCAGTACTTC. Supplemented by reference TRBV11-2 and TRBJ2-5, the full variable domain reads EAGVAQSPRYKIIEKRQSVAFWCNPISGHATLYWYQQILGQGPKLLIQFQNNGVVDDSQLPKDRFSAERLKGVDSTLKIQPAKLEDSAVYLCASSSYRDQETQYFGPGTRLLVL.

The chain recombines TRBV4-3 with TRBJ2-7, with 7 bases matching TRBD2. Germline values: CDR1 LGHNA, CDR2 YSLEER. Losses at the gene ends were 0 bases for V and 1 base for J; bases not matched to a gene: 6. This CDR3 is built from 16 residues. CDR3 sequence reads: CASSQDRLAPSYEQYF. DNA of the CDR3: TGCGCCAGCAGCCAAGATCGACTAGCCCCATCCTACGAGCAGTACTTC.

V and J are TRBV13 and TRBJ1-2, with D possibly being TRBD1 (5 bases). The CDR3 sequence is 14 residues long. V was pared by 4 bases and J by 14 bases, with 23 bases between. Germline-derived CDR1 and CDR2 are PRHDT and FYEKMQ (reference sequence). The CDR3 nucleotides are TGTGCCAGCAGCTCCCGGGCTATTGGGGCAGGGCAAACCTTC. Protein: CASSSRAIGAGQTF.

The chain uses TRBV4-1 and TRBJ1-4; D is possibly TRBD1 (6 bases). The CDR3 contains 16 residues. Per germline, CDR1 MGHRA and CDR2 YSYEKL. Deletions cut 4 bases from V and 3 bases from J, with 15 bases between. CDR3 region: CASSLYPGHPNEKLFF. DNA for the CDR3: TGCGCCAGCAGCCTTTACCCGGGACATCCTAATGAAAAACTGTTTTTT.

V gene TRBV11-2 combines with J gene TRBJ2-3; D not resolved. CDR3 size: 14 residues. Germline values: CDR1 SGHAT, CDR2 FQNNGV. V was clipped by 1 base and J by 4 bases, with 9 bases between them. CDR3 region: CASSLVDRADTQYF. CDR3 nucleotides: TGTGCCAGCAGCTTAGTGGATCGGGCAGATACGCAGTATTTT.

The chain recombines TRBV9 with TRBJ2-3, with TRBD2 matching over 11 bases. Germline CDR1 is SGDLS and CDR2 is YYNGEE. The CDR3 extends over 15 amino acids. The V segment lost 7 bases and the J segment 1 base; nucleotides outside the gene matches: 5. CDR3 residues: CASGGLADGTDTQYF. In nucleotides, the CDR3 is TGTGCCAGCGGGGGACTAGCGGACGGCACAGATACGCAGTATTTT.

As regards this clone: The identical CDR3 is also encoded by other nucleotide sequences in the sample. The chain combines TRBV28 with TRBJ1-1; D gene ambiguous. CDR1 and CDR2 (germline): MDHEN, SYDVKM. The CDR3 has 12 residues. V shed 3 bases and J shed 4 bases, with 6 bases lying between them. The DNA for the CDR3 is TGTGCCAGCAGTTTTCGGGGCACTGAAGCTTTCTTT. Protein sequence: CASSFRGTEAFF.

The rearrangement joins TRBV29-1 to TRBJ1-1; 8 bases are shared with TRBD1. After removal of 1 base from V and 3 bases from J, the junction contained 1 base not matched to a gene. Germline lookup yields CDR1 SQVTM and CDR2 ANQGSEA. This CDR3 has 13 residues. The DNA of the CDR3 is TGCAGCGTTGAAGCAGGGGGCTACACTGAAGCTTTCTTT. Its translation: CSVEAGGYTEAFF.

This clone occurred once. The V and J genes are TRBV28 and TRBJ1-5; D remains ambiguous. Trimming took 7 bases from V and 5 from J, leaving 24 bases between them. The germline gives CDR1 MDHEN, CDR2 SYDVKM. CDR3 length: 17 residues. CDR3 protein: CASTPGRGRPTDQPQHF. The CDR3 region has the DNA TGTGCCAGCACCCCTGGGCGTGGCAGGCCTACGGATCAGCCCCAGCATTTT.

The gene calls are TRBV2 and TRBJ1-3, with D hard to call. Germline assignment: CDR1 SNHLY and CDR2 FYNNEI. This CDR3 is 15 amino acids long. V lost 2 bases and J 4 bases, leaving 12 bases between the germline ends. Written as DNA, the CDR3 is TGTGCCAGCAGTGAACCCCTTAAGGACGGAAACACCATATATTTT. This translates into CASSEPLKDGNTIYF.

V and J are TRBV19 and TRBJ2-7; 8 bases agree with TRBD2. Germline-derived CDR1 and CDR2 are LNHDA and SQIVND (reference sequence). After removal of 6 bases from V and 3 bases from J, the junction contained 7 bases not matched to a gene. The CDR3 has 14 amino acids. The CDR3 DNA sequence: TGTGCCAGTAGCATTAGCGGGACGATCTACGAGCAGTACTTC. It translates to CASSISGTIYEQYF.

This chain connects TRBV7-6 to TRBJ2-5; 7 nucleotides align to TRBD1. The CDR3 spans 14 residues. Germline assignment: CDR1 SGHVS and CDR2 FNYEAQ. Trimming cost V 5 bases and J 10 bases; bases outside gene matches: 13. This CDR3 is CASSPMPGQPYQYF. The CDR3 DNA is TGTGCCAGCAGCCCGATGCCGGGACAGCCTTACCAGTACTTC.